A single T cell receptor (beta chain) is shown here with its context. The antigen it binds to is not known. Within one base of it there is no much larger clone, and no base qualities were kept. From the germline V gene, CDR1 is MGHRA and CDR2 is YSYEKL. Measured from the cysteine to the phenylalanine, the CDR3 is 15 residues long. Only the CDR3 DNA is retained, 45 bases long and in frame from the first base. Trimming takes 4 bases off V and 5 bases off J; junction bases not matched to a gene: 5. The cohort comprised 666 healthy bone marrow donors. Cohort members were all nominally healthy when sampled, although unrecorded immune exposures were likely present. The donor tested CMV seronegative and was one of the 352 seronegative cohort members. Every donor gave a peripheral blood sample, and the peripheral blood mononuclear cells from that sample were used for TCR beta sequencing. The Qiagen DNeasy Blood Extraction Kit was used to extract genomic DNA from the blood cell samples.

The protocol used for the library was the immunoSEQ multiplex PCR assay. For the multiplex PCR, a mixture combining 60 forward primers for TCR Vbeta segments and 13 reverse primers for TCR Jbeta segments was used. The CDR3 region of rearranged TCR beta genes was amplified from genomic DNA by a multiplex PCR assay. The Illumina HiSeq System was used to sequence the amplified TCR beta libraries as 87-base-pair reads. The paper's data handling went like this. A later analysis counted approximately 76 million unique TCR beta chains across the 666 repertoires, and some 11 million of these chains were shared by at least two donors. Raw reads were error-corrected and collapsed into unique sequences with a nearest-neighbor algorithm that merged closely related sequences to remove PCR and sequencing errors. CDR3 sequences were aligned to IMGT reference sequences to assign V, D and J gene segments. Each retained sequence needed at least a six-nucleotide match to both a V gene segment and a J gene segment. A rearrangement was called productive if the CDR3 had no stop codons and remained in frame with V and J, and every other rearrangement was called non-productive. Following IMGT convention, CDR3 was defined as the stretch from the second conserved V-encoded cysteine up to the conserved J-encoded phenylalanine. Sequences without an unambiguous match to a single V gene segment were excluded from the earlier analysis of about 600 of the donors. An earlier analysis of 500 to 700 of the donors classified V segments as functional when productive rearrangements were above 56.7% and as segregating when the standard deviation between donors was above 5%. To diagnose cytomegalovirus status from the catalog of TCR beta chain sequences, a statistical classification framework was built. In a later analysis, TCR nucleotide sequences were compared against IMGT/GENE-DB human TR gene sequences so that V and J genes could be assigned. In a later analysis, CDR3 sequences and most-parsimonious VDJ recombination scenarios were assigned using the TCRdist pipeline. In a later analysis, each TCR beta chain was defined by its CDR3 amino acid sequence together with its V-gene family, and reads without a unique V-gene family were excluded. As a way to deal with suspected cross-contamination and a sequencing artifact, a later analysis dropped 450 to 600 nucleotide sequences that were highly shared and had low generation probability. A later analysis calculated a clonal expansion index for each public chain from normalized within-repertoire ranks of inferred template counts. A later analysis computed generation probabilities with a VDJ recombination model fitted to out-of-frame rearrangements, and checked the results against IGoR. In a later analysis, hypergeometric tests were used to score TCR-TCR, TCR-HLA and TCR-CMV co-occurrence, with a repertoire-size bias correction applied to TCR pairs. In a later analysis, false discovery rates were estimated by permuting HLA or CMV assignments 20 times. In a later analysis, co-occurring TCRs were grouped with DBSCAN, and TCRdist sequence similarity was added when clustering was performed within HLA-allele-positive subsets. Co-occurrence clustering excluded repertoires with fewer than 30,000 or more than 120,000 public chains, plus five with anomalous nucleotide sharing. TCRdb holds this immuneACCESS table with in-frame rearrangements only. Some clones are missing; in checked studies, unresolved V genes explain under half, and the rest has no known cause. For V, J and clone size, that table is used; D and trimming come from the DNA. This sample comprises approximately 210,000 clones, around 80% of them detected only once. Of the sample, less than 2% falls within the top ten clones.

This record comes from a study of cytomegalovirus exposure and HLA in healthy donors (dated by TCRdb to 2016 to 2017). A note on the overall study: An earlier analysis of some 500 of the donors reported 276 Gb of sequence data and 100 million to 130 million unique TCR beta sequences from around 200 million T cells. An early release covering roughly 640 HLA-typed donors comprised about 300 gigabases of sequencing data and roughly 86 million unique TCR sequences. Of the roughly 400 genotyped donors, 80% to 90% were placed in the genetic ancestry cluster associated with self-reported Caucasian donors. The study aimed to test whether cataloging public T cell receptors could reveal signatures of past pathogen exposure. Using immunosequencing, the study profiled T cell repertoires from around 670 subjects and related those repertoires to cytomegalovirus serostatus. A separate validation cohort of 100 to 150 different subjects was used in addition to the approximately 610-subject first cohort. High-throughput TCR immunosequencing, statistical association of individual TCRs with disease status, and machine learning were combined to predict cytomegalovirus infection status. A later analysis re-examined previously published TCR beta repertoires from roughly 720 donors and added high-resolution HLA genotyping to investigate patterns of TCR occurrence. In the later analysis, no new phenotypic data were used to find candidate immune exposures; instead, reliance was placed on TCR beta sequences and their occurrence across donors. An earlier analysis of approximately 630 of the donors applied high-throughput TCR beta sequencing to assess whether each TCR beta V gene segment acted as functional or pseudogenic. Donor age, sex, ethnicity and CMV serostatus were compiled together with the repertoire data. Genome-wide SNP genotypes for about 65% of the 666 donors were used in a later genetic analysis, which treated that subset as a discovery cohort. Every discovery cohort repertoire had been produced on one sequencing platform. Class I and class II HLA loci were covered by the typing at four-digit resolution. The number of donors typed differed by locus, with roughly 620-630 for A, B, C, DRB1 and DQB1, 522 for DQA1, under 610 for DPA1, and 450 to 480 for DPB1. Four or five DR-DQ haplotypes were handled as single units for association and clustering because linkage in the cohort was strong. Among some 400 genotyped donors of the cohort, an average of around 250,000 unique TCR beta nucleotide sequences was sequenced per donor, of which 15% to 20% were non-productive.

Paper-wide results and their limitations: A cluster of highly shared sequence variants was judged likely to represent a technical artifact of the sequencing pipeline. A total of 150 or so TCR beta chains were listed by the study as associated with cytomegalovirus. According to the authors, the approach could potentially be generalized to other disease states and immunological phenotypes. According to a later analysis, parvovirus B19, influenza, CMV and Epstein-Barr virus appeared linked to several top co-occurrence clusters. This cohort had only TCR beta chains sequenced, and the lack of alpha or paired-chain data limited which features could be detected. Compared with the 666-donor mean, donors in an Asian-associated ancestry cluster had fewer N-insertions in productive TCRs, according to a later genetic analysis. Linkage disequilibrium might explain the correlated functional status among segregating V segments, but an unknown experimental factor could not be ruled out. Roughly uniform sequencing depth across donors was assumed in presence/absence analyses, although this assumption may not hold. A later analysis found that HLA-associated TCR beta chains were more clonally expanded and had lower generation probabilities than equally common non-associated chains. An association between a missense DCLRE1C variant and V-gene and J-gene trimming of TCR beta chains was found in a later genetic analysis and replicated in an independent cohort. A few of the identified cytomegalovirus-associated TCR beta chains were confirmed in vitro to be specific for cytomegalovirus antigens. The only immune exposure information available for the cohort was CMV serostatus. At a false discovery rate of 0.05, a later analysis linked 15,000 to 20,000 TCR beta sequences to specific HLA alleles. In an earlier analysis of 450 to 750 of the donors, most TCR beta V segments appeared in productive rearrangements about 87% or about 30% of the time, broadly matching IMGT annotations. Across donors, most TCR sequences were observed very rarely, whereas some public TCRs were present in many individuals. HLA typing was unavailable for some donors at each locus, so association tests used only the typed subset. In a later analysis, most CMV-associated TCR beta chains were found to appear HLA-restricted, with HLA associations seemingly driven largely by CMV exposure. The earlier analysis of a few hundred of the donors excluded around 17 rarely observed V segments, including chromosome 9 orphons, because counts were too low. When HLA alleles, especially DR and DQ, strongly co-occurred, attributing TCR associations to individual alleles was difficult. The 87-base-pair reads could not distinguish some IMGT-functional V segments, including TRBV6-2 and TRBV6-3, so those segments were excluded. In a later analysis, the rate of TCR association differed among HLA loci, with DRB1 alleles having the most associated TCRs and HLA-C alleles having the fewest. A further reported finding was that TCR beta sequences accurately predicted the HLA-A and HLA-B alleles for most subjects in the first cohort. Cytomegalovirus status was reported to be diagnosed by the classifier with high specificity and sensitivity in both the original and validation cohorts.

The rearranged segments are TRBV4-1 and TRBJ1-4; 9 of the junction bases match TRBD1. Material: PBMCs. This sequence was found in a man in his late teens or twenties in good health and CMV-seronegative. CDR3 reads: CASSPSGQGNEKLFF. The DNA reads as follows: TGCGCCAGCAGCCCCTCGGGACAGGGAAATGAAAAACTGTTTTTT.